This entry concerns a single T cell receptor (beta chain). The specificity of this receptor is unknown. Library prep was done by the immunoSEQ multiplex PCR assay. The multiplex PCR relied on a mix of 60 forward primers for TCR Vbeta segments and 13 reverse primers for TCR Jbeta segments. Amplification of the CDR3 region of rearranged TCR beta genes was performed with a multiplex PCR assay on genomic DNA. The Illumina HiSeq System was used to sequence the amplified TCR beta libraries as 87-base-pair reads. In the paper's pipeline: Across the roughly 600 repertoires, a later analysis counted roughly 77 million unique TCR beta chains, 9.5 million to 12 million of which were shared by at least two donors. A nearest-neighbor algorithm error-corrected the raw reads and collapsed the reads into unique sequences, merging closely related sequences to remove PCR and sequencing errors. Alignment of CDR3 sequences to IMGT reference sequences was used to assign V, D and J gene segments. For a sequence to be retained, a match of at least six nucleotides to both a V gene segment and a J gene segment was required. Rearrangements were classified as productive when the CDR3 lacked stop codons and remained in frame with V and J, and all other rearrangements were classified as non-productive. Following IMGT convention, CDR3 was defined as the stretch from the second conserved V-encoded cysteine up to the conserved J-encoded phenylalanine. In an earlier analysis of 587 of the donors, sequences lacking an unambiguous match to a single V gene segment were excluded. In an earlier analysis of more than 500 of the donors, a V segment was called functional when productive rearrangements were above 56.7%, and segregating when the standard deviation between donors exceeded 5%. A statistical classification framework was developed to diagnose cytomegalovirus status using the catalog of TCR beta chain sequences. In a later analysis, V and J genes were assigned by comparing TCR nucleotide sequences against IMGT/GENE-DB human TR gene sequences. A later analysis assigned CDR3 sequences and most-parsimonious VDJ recombination scenarios with the TCRdist pipeline. In a later analysis, every TCR beta chain was defined by the combination of its CDR3 amino acid sequence and its V-gene family, and reads without a unique V-gene family were dropped. To address suspected cross-contamination and a sequencing artifact, a later analysis removed approximately 590 highly shared, low-generation-probability nucleotide sequences. In a later analysis, a clonal expansion index for each public chain was calculated from normalized within-repertoire ranks of inferred template counts. In a later analysis, generation probabilities were computed with a VDJ recombination model fitted to out-of-frame rearrangements, and the resulting probabilities were checked against IGoR. In a later analysis, hypergeometric tests were used to score TCR-TCR, TCR-HLA and TCR-CMV co-occurrence, with a repertoire-size bias correction applied to TCR pairs. In a later analysis, false discovery rates were estimated by permuting HLA or CMV assignments 20 times. In a later analysis, co-occurring TCRs were grouped using DBSCAN, with TCRdist sequence similarity added in when clustering inside HLA-allele-positive subsets. Co-occurrence clustering excluded repertoires with fewer than 30,000 or more than 120,000 public chains, plus five with anomalous nucleotide sharing. Drawn from immuneACCESS, this table holds only the in-frame rearrangements with V and J called that TCRdb kept. Clones are partly lost; checked studies trace under half to an unresolved V gene and leave the rest unexplained. That table is the source of V, J and clone size, and D and trimming were worked out from the DNA. This sample's records show about 48,000 clones. Clones ranked in the top ten supply roughly 5.5% of the sample.

The sample comes from a study of cytomegalovirus exposure and HLA in healthy donors (dated by TCRdb to about 2017). In terms of the full investigation: An earlier analysis of 587 of the donors reported roughly 300 Gb of sequence data and 100 million to 140 million unique TCR beta sequences from about 179 million T cells. The study aimed to test whether signatures of past pathogen exposure could be identified by cataloging public T cell receptors. An earlier analysis of around 580 of the donors used high-throughput TCR beta sequencing to judge whether each TCR beta V gene segment behaved as functional or pseudogenic. Of the approximately 400 genotyped donors, 65% to 90% fell in the genetic ancestry cluster associated with self-reported Caucasian donors. Among over 350 genotyped donors of the cohort, an average of roughly 240,000 unique TCR beta nucleotide sequences were sequenced per donor, 15% to 20% of them non-productive. Donor age, sex, ethnicity and CMV serostatus were compiled together with the repertoire data. To predict cytomegalovirus infection status, the study combined high-throughput TCR immunosequencing, statistical association of individual TCRs with disease status, and machine learning. A handful of DR-DQ haplotypes were handled as single units for association and clustering because linkage in the cohort was strong. A later analysis re-examined previously published TCR beta repertoires from about 700 donors and added high-resolution HLA genotyping to investigate patterns of TCR occurrence. A separate validation cohort of 100 to 150 different subjects was used in addition to the approximately 610-subject first cohort. Around 320 gigabases of sequencing data and roughly 90 million unique TCR sequences were included in an early release covering about 700 HLA-typed donors. All discovery cohort repertoires had been generated using a single sequencing platform. The later analysis used no new phenotypic data to find candidate immune exposures, relying instead on TCR beta sequences and their occurrence across donors. Genome-wide SNP genotypes for about three fifths of the roughly 700 donors were used in a later genetic analysis, which treated that subset as a discovery cohort. The T cell repertoires of 666 subjects were profiled by immunosequencing and related to cytomegalovirus serostatus. Class I and class II HLA loci were covered by the typing at four-digit resolution. Typing coverage differed by locus: A, B, C, DRB1 and DQB1 were typed in roughly 620-630 donors, DQA1 in 500 to 550, DPA1 in 600 to 610, and DPB1 in about 450. The paper's findings and limits, for the study overall: Compared with equally common non-associated chains, HLA-associated TCR beta chains in a later analysis were more clonally expanded and had lower generation probabilities. In a later analysis, several top co-occurrence clusters were reported to appear linked to parvovirus B19, influenza, CMV and Epstein-Barr virus. Most TCR sequences were seen in very few donors, while some public TCRs were found in many individuals. Assigning TCR associations to individual alleles was difficult when HLA alleles, especially DR and DQ, strongly co-occurred. Specific HLA alleles were associated with roughly 17,000 TCR beta sequences at a false discovery rate of 0.05 in a later analysis. This cohort had only TCR beta chains sequenced, and the lack of alpha or paired-chain data limited which features could be detected. A later analysis found that TCR association rates varied across HLA loci, with DRB1 alleles showing the most associated TCRs and HLA-C alleles the fewest. A further reported finding was that TCR beta sequences accurately predicted the HLA-A and HLA-B alleles for most subjects in the first cohort. In an earlier analysis of some 550 of the donors, most TCR beta V segments were observed in productive rearrangements about 90% or about 30% of the time, broadly matching IMGT annotations. A later genetic analysis reported fewer N-insertions in productive TCRs among donors in an Asian-associated ancestry cluster than the approximately 700-donor mean. Linkage disequilibrium might explain the correlated functional status among segregating V segments, but an unknown experimental factor could not be ruled out. Most CMV-associated TCR beta chains appeared to be HLA-restricted in a later analysis, and the HLA associations seemed to be driven largely by CMV exposure. In both the original and validation cohorts, the classifier was reported to diagnose cytomegalovirus status with high specificity and sensitivity. Because HLA typing was missing for some donors at each locus, association tests included only the typed subset. In the study, 150 to 200 TCR beta chains were listed as associated with cytomegalovirus. The earlier analysis of around 600 of the donors excluded some 15 rarely observed V segments, including chromosome 9 orphons, because counts were too low. The sequencing pipeline was judged likely to have produced a cluster of highly shared sequence variants as a technical artifact. The presence/absence analyses assumed that sequencing depth was roughly uniform across donors, and that assumption may not be true. A few of the identified cytomegalovirus-associated TCR beta chains were confirmed in vitro to be specific for cytomegalovirus antigens. Some IMGT-functional V segments, including TRBV6-2 and TRBV6-3, could not be distinguished by the 87-base-pair reads and were therefore excluded. In a later genetic analysis, a missense DCLRE1C variant was associated with V-gene and J-gene trimming of TCR beta chains, and the association was replicated in an independent cohort. The authors suggested that the approach could potentially be generalized to other disease states and immunological phenotypes. Immune exposure information for the cohort was limited to CMV serostatus.

The cohort comprised around 700 healthy bone marrow donors. At the time of sampling, every cohort member was nominally healthy, though immune exposures that went unrecorded were likely present. The donor was CMV seropositive and was included in the group of 290 or so seropositive cohort members. A peripheral blood sample was collected from each donor, and TCR beta sequencing was performed on peripheral blood mononuclear cells. Genomic DNA was extracted from the blood cell samples with the Qiagen DNeasy Blood Extraction Kit. Taken from the germline V gene (reference sequence), the CDR1 and CDR2 loops are LNHDA and SQIVND. The cysteine opens and the phenylalanine closes a CDR3 of 12 amino acids. The read is trimmed to its CDR3 DNA, 36 bases read in frame from base 1. V was cut back by 8 bases and J by 4 bases, leaving a gap of 11 bases between them.

The chain is assembled from TRBV19 and TRBJ1-1; the D region possibly corresponds to TRBD1 (5 bases align). Specimen: PBMCs. The origin of this receptor is a male donor in good health and CMV-seropositive. The DNA sequence is TGTGCCAGTGTCAGGGAGGGCACTGAAGCTTTCTTT. It encodes CASVREGTEAFF.